Shown below are 26 T cell receptor beta chains from a single sample sequenced in a study of cytomegalovirus exposure and HLA in healthy donors. 13 Jbeta primers and 60 Vbeta primers were used for the PCR. The method was immunoSEQ multiplex PCR; TCRdb's version includes in-frame clones alone and lacks a portion of them. Here the sample table reports some 130,000 clones. Specimen: PBMCs. The source is a man younger than 35 in good health and CMV-seronegative.

This rearrangement joins TRBV5-8 to TRBJ1-2; D might be TRBD1 (6 bases). This CDR3 comprises 14 residues. From germline, CDR1 is SGHTS and CDR2 YDEGEE. Trimming took off 1 base at V and 3 bases at J, with 10 bases between the two ends. The CDR3 DNA is TGTGCCAGCAGCTTGCAGGGGCGCGACTATGGCTACACCTTC. Its protein product is CASSLQGRDYGYTF.

The V and J genes are TRBV6-1 and TRBJ1-2, with 8 bases aligning to TRBD1. V was pared by 3 bases and J by 0 bases, with 6 bases of the junction left unmatched. The V gene's germline CDR1 is MNHNS and CDR2 SASEGT. This CDR3 contains 16 residues. The CDR3 region has the DNA TGTGCCAGCAGTGATATGGACAGGGCCGCTAACTATGGCTACACCTTC. Translating gives CASSDMDRAANYGYTF.

V and J are TRBV9 and TRBJ2-1, with 7 nucleotides matching TRBD2. V shed 4 bases and J 0 bases; nucleotides not matched to a gene: 7. Germline assignment: CDR1 SGDLS and CDR2 YYNGEE. The CDR3 runs to 16 residues. The CDR3 DNA sequence: TGTGCCAGCAGCTTTGACCGGGACTACTCCTACAATGAGCAGTTCTTC. This sequence encodes CASSFDRDYSYNEQFF.

The genes are TRBV10-3 and TRBJ2-2, with TRBD1 as a possible D gene (5 bases). There are 14 residues in the CDR3. Germline V gene sequence: CDR1 ENHRY, CDR2 SYGVKD. Trimming stripped 11 bases from V and 6 bases from J, with 19 bases between. For the CDR3, the DNA is TGTGCCCCAATTTGGGTGACAGCCGCCGGGGAGCTGTTTTTT. It translates to CAPIWVTAAGELFF.

The CDR3 region is CASSSGTGVLGYTF. The CDR3 DNA is TGTGCCAGCAGTTCCGGGACAGGGGTCTTGGGCTACACCTTC. J is TRBJ1-2 and V is TRBV28, with 10 bases identical to TRBD1. CDR3 length equals 14 residues. The germline gives CDR1 MDHEN, CDR2 SYDVKM. V gave up 4 bases and J gave up 8 bases; unmatched junction bases: 7.

For the CDR3, the DNA is TGTGCCAGCAGTTACGACAGTAGCAATCAGCCCCAGCATTTT. Amino acids: CASSYDSSNQPQHF. The chain carries TRBV6-5 and TRBJ1-5; the D gene is possibly TRBD1 (5 bases). The CDR3 is made up of 14 amino acids. Per germline, CDR1 MNHEY and CDR2 SVGAGI. Trimming removed 2 bases from V and 0 bases from J, with 5 bases in between.

The chain couples TRBV2 to TRBJ2-1; possible D gene TRBD1, 6 bases. The CDR3 covers 16 residues. V was clipped by 4 bases and J by 4 bases, with 17 bases between them. Germline lookup yields CDR1 SNHLY and CDR2 FYNNEI. CDR3 loop: CASSGPGTLAYNEQFF. Written as DNA, the CDR3 is TGTGCCAGCAGTGGCCCCGGGACACTTGCTTACAATGAGCAGTTCTTC. The whole variable domain, remainder taken from reference TRBV2 and TRBJ2-1, is EPEVTQTPSHQVTQMGQEVILRCVPISNHLYFYWYRQILGQKVEFLVSFYNNEISEKSEIFDDQFSVERPDGSNFTLKIRSTKLEDSAMYFCASSGPGTLAYNEQFFGPGTRLTVL.

V is TRBV9 and J is TRBJ1-2; D is perhaps TRBD1 (5 bases). The CDR3 spans 17 residues. The V gene's germline CDR1 is SGDLS and CDR2 YYNGEE. The V end lost 0 bases, the J end lost 0 bases, and 15 bases lay between the germline ends. CDR3 in DNA: TGTGCCAGCAGCGTAGCCGAGGGAGGGGCAGCTAACTATGGCTACACCTTC. Its translation: CASSVAEGGAANYGYTF.

The gene calls are TRBV6-5 and TRBJ2-3; 9 nucleotides line up with TRBD2. The CDR3 has 14 amino acids. The germline CDR1 and CDR2 sequences are MNHEY and SVGAGI. V lost 6 bases and J lost 6; bases outside the gene matches: 7. The CDR3 DNA sequence: TGTGCCAGCAGACCCCTAGCGGGGAGGGATACGCAGTATTTT. Translation: CASRPLAGRDTQYF.

This chain joins TRBV4-1 and TRBJ2-1, with 11 bases fitting TRBD1. CDR1 and CDR2 (germline): MGHRA, YSYEKL. The CDR3 extends over 15 amino acids. J lost 8 bases, V lost 3 bases, and 6 bases had no gene match. CDR3 DNA sequence: TGCGCCAGCAGCCACCCGGGACAGGGGGGCCATGAGCAGTTCTTC. This codes for CASSHPGQGGHEQFF.

This chain joins TRBV6-4 and TRBJ2-3, with 10 bases identical to TRBD2. The junction had 2 bases not matched to a gene; V was cut back by 0 bases and J by 2 bases. Germline V gene lookup returns CDR1 MRHNA and CDR2 SNTAGT. This CDR3 region has 16 residues. As DNA, the CDR3 is TGTGCCAGCAGTGACTCAACTAGCGGGGACACAGATACGCAGTATTTT. Translating it yields CASSDSTSGDTDTQYF.

J is TRBJ1-4 and V is TRBV29-1, with TRBD1 matching over 8 bases. Germline loops: CDR1 SQVTM, CDR2 ANQGSEA. V shed 8 bases and J 4 bases; nucleotides not matched to a gene: 6. The CDR3 sequence is 13 residues long. For the CDR3, the DNA is TGCAGCACAAAGACAGGGGTTAATGAAAAACTGTTTTTT. It translates to CSTKTGVNEKLFF.

The rearrangement uses TRBV30 and TRBJ2-3; TRBD1 agrees at 7 bases. V lost 8 bases, J lost 1 base, and 12 bases stayed unmatched. Germline V CDR1 and CDR2: GTSNPN, SVGIG (reference sequence). The CDR3 loop spans 15 amino acids. The CDR3 coding sequence is TGTGCCCTCTCCAGATCAGGACAGGGCACAGATACGCAGTATTTT. Encoded protein: CALSRSGQGTDTQYF.

The chain combines TRBV7-2 with TRBJ2-7; D not certain. The V gene lost 2 bases and the J gene lost 6 bases, with 8 bases spanning the gap. The germline V gene has CDR1 SGHTA and CDR2 FQGNSA. The CDR3 runs 12 residues. CDR3 nucleotides: TGTGCCAGCAGCTTACTCCCTTTCGAGCAGTACTTC. This encodes CASSLLPFEQYF.

A remark on this clone: This specimen includes other DNA sequences encoding the same CDR3. CDR3 coding DNA: TGTGCCAGTAGTATCAGGGGGGCTGAAGCTTTCTTT. Residues: CASSIRGAEAFF. The V and J genes are TRBV19 and TRBJ1-1; 7 bases line up with TRBD1. Germline CDR1 LNHDA, CDR2 SQIVND (reference sequence). The CDR3 is 12 amino acids. V lost 3 bases and J lost 6; bases outside the gene matches: 1.

The rearrangement uses TRBV10-1 and TRBJ2-3; D perhaps matches TRBD1 (6 bases). This CDR3 has 14 amino acids. CDR1 is WNHNN and CDR2 is SYGVQD in the germline V gene (reference sequence). V was trimmed by 1 base and J by 3 bases, leaving 8 bases between them. The CDR3 spells CASSEWQGTDTQYF. The CDR3 DNA sequence: TGCGCCAGCAGTGAGTGGCAGGGGACAGATACGCAGTATTTT.

The V gene is TRBV9, the J gene TRBJ1-3, with unresolved D. V lost 2 bases and J lost 0, with 24 bases in between. This CDR3 has 20 residues. The germline V gene has CDR1 SGDLS and CDR2 YYNGEE. The CDR3 DNA is TGTGCCAGCAGCGTCTACCCTGGGAGAGTGGGCCAGAGCTCTGGAAACACCATATATTTT. Translation: CASSVYPGRVGQSSGNTIYF.

The CDR3, as DNA: TGTGCCAGCAGCCCGGGACAGGGAACAGATACGCAGTATTTT. It encodes CASSPGQGTDTQYF. The V call is TRBV7-2, the J call TRBJ2-3; TRBD1 matches 9 bases. Germline V gene sequence: CDR1 SGHTA, CDR2 FQGNSA. V lost 5 bases, J lost 3 bases, and 3 bases stayed unmatched. The CDR3 spans 14 residues.

This chain uses TRBV14 with TRBJ2-7, with a weak D call TRBD1 (5 bases). CDR3 length: 14 amino acids. The V end was cut by 2 bases, the J end by 5 bases, with 13 bases between. CDR1 is SGHDN and CDR2 is FVKESK in the germline V gene. CDR3 sequence: CASSQWGRAHEQYF. The DNA for the CDR3 is TGTGCCAGCAGCCAATGGGGCAGGGCCCACGAGCAGTACTTC.

The chain links TRBV4-2 to TRBJ2-1; TRBD2 matches at 8 bases. CDR1 and CDR2 (germline): LGHNA, YNFKEQ. J lost 1 base, V lost 4 bases, and 24 bases had no gene match. CDR3 size: 22 residues. The CDR3 protein is CASSRAGRAGVPNGGSYNEQFF. Written as DNA, the CDR3 is TGTGCCAGCAGCCGTGCCGGGAGGGCGGGAGTGCCCAACGGGGGGTCCTACAATGAGCAGTTCTTC.

The J gene is TRBJ2-5, the V gene TRBV2; 10 bases agree with TRBD2. V lost 11 bases, J lost 2 bases, and 8 bases stayed unmatched. Per germline, CDR1 SNHLY and CDR2 FYNNEI. This CDR3 is 14 amino acids long. The CDR3 spells CAGRERGGQETQYF. The CDR3 DNA is TGTGCCGGAAGAGAGCGGGGGGGACAAGAGACCCAGTACTTC.

The chain employs TRBV29-1 and TRBJ2-7, with 10 nucleotides matching TRBD1. CDR1 SQVTM and CDR2 ANQGSEA come from the germline V gene. CDR3 length: 14 residues. J gave up 2 bases and V 6 bases, and 7 bases lay outside the gene matches. DNA of the CDR3: TGCAGCGTGAAAGGACAGGGGGGACCCTACGAGCAGTACTTC. Protein sequence: CSVKGQGGPYEQYF.

The chain couples TRBV19 to TRBJ2-7; 7 bases map to TRBD1. Germline values: CDR1 LNHDA, CDR2 SQIVND (reference sequence). Trimming at V came to 8 bases and at J to 3 bases, leaving 7 bases not matched to a gene. This CDR3 has 13 residues. The CDR3 reads CASSTGTDYEQYF. In DNA form, the CDR3 reads TGTGCCAGTTCGACCGGGACAGACTACGAGCAGTACTTC. The full variable domain, completed using reference TRBV19 and TRBJ2-7, is DGGITQSPKYLFRKEGQNVTLSCEQNLNHDAMYWYRQDPGQGLRLIYYSQIVNDFQKGDIAEGYSVSREKKESFPLTVTSAQKNPTAFYLCASSTGTDYEQYFGPGTRLTVT.

V and J are TRBV5-4 and TRBJ1-1; tentatively, D is TRBD1 (5 bases). Germline V gene lookup returns CDR1 SGHNT and CDR2 YYREEE (reference sequence). The V end was cut by 1 base, the J end by 3 bases, with 13 bases between. CDR3 length: 15 residues. As DNA, the CDR3 is TGTGCCAGCAGCTTGATAGGGGTTGGGGACACTGAAGCTTTCTTT. Protein: CASSLIGVGDTEAFF.

The genes are TRBV5-8 and TRBJ1-5; 8 nucleotides agree with TRBD1. Germline assignment: CDR1 SGHTS and CDR2 YDEGEE. V lost 3 bases and J lost 10; bases outside the gene matches: 9. There are 14 residues in the CDR3. Written as DNA, the CDR3 is TGTGCCAGCAGCTGGGGACAGGCCTTGGGACCCCAGCATTTT. Encoded protein: CASSWGQALGPQHF.

The chain couples TRBV7-6 to TRBJ2-7; 9 bases agree with TRBD1. J gave up 3 bases and V 1 base, and 4 bases lay outside the gene matches. There are 15 residues in the CDR3. The germline CDR1 and CDR2 sequences are SGHVS and FNYEAQ. This CDR3 is CASSLETGGLYEQYF. The CDR3 region has the DNA TGTGCCAGCAGCTTAGAAACAGGGGGCCTCTACGAGCAGTACTTC.